Following are 21 T cell receptor beta chains from one sample sequenced in a study of blood T cell repertoires in COVID-19. Clones were read by immunoSEQ multiplex PCR, and TCRdb kept only the in-frame ones, dropping some. The table shows a few hundred thousand clones, with around nine tenths occurring only once. The sequenced sample consisted of peripheral blood. The receptors derive from a woman in her seventies with COVID-19, enrolled during active disease.

This sequence joins TRBV9 and TRBJ2-1; 13 nucleotides line up with TRBD2. With V trimmed by 4 bases and J by 11 bases, 9 bases remained unmatched. This CDR3 region has 15 residues. Per the germline V gene, CDR1 is SGDLS and CDR2 is YYNGEE. In DNA form, the CDR3 reads TGTGCCAGCAGCCCGACCGGGACTAGCGGGAATCAGCAGTTCTTC. Translating it yields CASSPTGTSGNQQFF.

DNA for the CDR3: TGTGCCACCAGCATTGACAGGGTTTCGTATACGCCCCAGCATTTT. Its protein product is CATSIDRVSYTPQHF. The chain combines TRBV15 with TRBJ1-5; 7 bases line up with TRBD1. V lost 4 bases, J lost 9 bases, and 12 bases stayed unmatched. This CDR3 is built from 15 residues. From germline, CDR1 is LNHNV and CDR2 YYDKDF (reference sequence).

The V call is TRBV2, the J call TRBJ1-5, with D maybe TRBD1 (6 bases). The CDR3 is 19 amino acids. In germline, CDR1 is SNHLY, CDR2 FYNNEI. The germline V and J ends were trimmed by 7 bases and 5 bases, with 30 bases remaining between them. The CDR3 loop is CASTKGTEGGGARHQPQHF. The DNA for the CDR3 is TGTGCCAGCACTAAGGGGACGGAGGGCGGGGGCGCCAGGCATCAGCCCCAGCATTTT.

The rearrangement uses TRBV5-1 and TRBJ1-3; maybe TRBD1 (5 bases). V lost 2 bases and J lost 0, with 9 bases in between. Germline CDR1 SGHRS, CDR2 YFSETQ. This CDR3 contains 15 residues. The CDR3 bases are TGCGCCAGCAGCTTTCAGGGTCTCTCTGGAAACACCATATATTTT. Translated, it gives CASSFQGLSGNTIYF. The whole variable domain, filled in from reference TRBV5-1 and TRBJ1-3, reads KAGVTQTPRYLIKTRGQQVTLSCSPISGHRSVSWYQQTPGQGLQFLFEYFSETQRNKGNFPGRFSGRQFSNSRSEMNVSTLELGDSALYLCASSFQGLSGNTIYFGEGSWLTVV.

V and J are TRBV5-6 and TRBJ2-7; 9 bases map to TRBD1. This CDR3 has 14 amino acids. Per the germline V gene, CDR1 is SGHDT and CDR2 is YYEEEE. V shed 4 bases and J 3 bases; nucleotides not matched to a gene: 5. CDR3 DNA sequence: TGTGCCAGCAGCCTGGGACAGGGAATCTACGAGCAGTACTTC. Translated: CASSLGQGIYEQYF.

In nucleotides, the CDR3 is TGTGCCAGCAGACAGAGTAATGAAAAACTGTTTTTT. Its protein is CASRQSNEKLFF. The chain uses TRBV28 and TRBJ1-4; D uncertain. The V end was cut by 6 bases, the J end by 4 bases, with 6 bases between. The length of the CDR3 is 12 residues. Germline V gene lookup returns CDR1 MDHEN and CDR2 SYDVKM.

V is TRBV7-8 and J is TRBJ2-7; D perhaps matches TRBD1 (6 bases). CDR3 length equals 15 residues. Trimming pared 0 bases from V and 3 bases from J, leaving 12 bases between. The V gene's germline CDR1 is SGHVS and CDR2 FQNEAQ. The CDR3 DNA sequence: TGTGCCAGCAGCTTAGCCGGGTCACAGGGCTACGAGCAGTACTTC. Its protein product is CASSLAGSQGYEQYF.

This rearrangement joins TRBV25-1 to TRBJ2-2; D gene ambiguous. This CDR3 region has 12 residues. CDR1 is MGHDK and CDR2 is SYGVNS in the germline V gene. Trimming took 8 bases from V and 6 from J, leaving 10 bases between them. The CDR3 DNA reads as TGTGCCAGCGGATCCCGGGCCGGGGAGCTGTTTTTT. It translates to CASGSRAGELFF.

The chain uses TRBV2 and TRBJ2-7; no clear D. Between the trimmed V and J ends, which lost 7 bases and 0 bases, there was a span of 10 bases. The CDR3 consists of 13 residues. Germline CDR1 SNHLY, CDR2 FYNNEI. The CDR3 bases are TGTGCCAGCATCCCCGCGAGCTCCTACGAGCAGTACTTC. Amino acid sequence: CASIPASSYEQYF.

The chain has TRBV27 and TRBJ1-1; TRBD1 matches 11 bases. After removal of 3 bases from V and 8 bases from J, the junction contained 17 bases not matched to a gene. Germline lookup yields CDR1 MNHEY and CDR2 SMNVEV (reference sequence). The CDR3 is 18 amino acids. The CDR3, as DNA: TGTGCCAGCAGTTTTCAGCCTCCGGGACAGGGGGTTGAGCGGGAAGCTTTCTTT. Translating it yields CASSFQPPGQGVEREAFF.

This rearrangement joins TRBV6-6 to TRBJ1-5; 7 bases map to TRBD1. Germline CDR1 MNHNY, CDR2 SVGAGI (reference sequence). This CDR3 comprises 13 residues. Trimming took 10 bases from V and 3 from J; bases not matched to a gene: 6. CDR3: CATGDRTNQPQHF. CDR3 nucleotides: TGTGCCACAGGGGACAGAACCAATCAGCCCCAGCATTTT.

The chain links TRBV2 to TRBJ1-4; the D is unclear. The CDR3 runs to 14 residues. Germline CDR1 reads SNHLY; CDR2 reads FYNNEI. V lost 3 bases to trimming and J lost 4 bases, with 9 bases between them. The CDR3 sequence is CASSDRRNNEKLFF. For the CDR3, the DNA is TGTGCCAGCAGTGATAGGCGGAATAATGAAAAACTGTTTTTT.

The chain links TRBV6-2 or TRBV6-3 to TRBJ2-5; D not resolved. The germline CDR1 and CDR2 sequences are MNHEY and SVGEGT. V lost 6 bases, J lost 5 bases, and 22 bases lay in between. The CDR3 runs 16 residues. CDR3 amino acids: CASSPGGWAPSETQYF. The CDR3 nucleotides read TGTGCCAGCAGCCCGGGTGGGTGGGCCCCCAGCGAGACCCAGTACTTC.

Details on this clone: Other DNA sequences in this specimen translate into the identical CDR3. CDR3 coding DNA: TGTGCCAGCAGCGCCGGGAGCTCTGGAAACACCATATATTTT. This codes for CASSAGSSGNTIYF. The gene calls are TRBV9 and TRBJ1-3, with D unclear. Looked up from germline, CDR1 is SGDLS and CDR2 is YYNGEE. The CDR3 has 14 amino acids. Trimming pared 3 bases from V and 0 bases from J, leaving 7 bases between.

This sequence joins TRBV29-1 and TRBJ1-1, with a possible D match to TRBD1 (6 bases). V lost 7 bases to trimming and J lost 4 bases, with 19 bases between them. Germline CDR1 and CDR2: SQVTM and ANQGSEA. The CDR3 spans 14 residues. The CDR3, as DNA: TGCAGCGGTACTTCGACAGGATCAAGCACTGAAGCTTTCTTT. Its protein is CSGTSTGSSTEAFF.

The table lists this clone with a few counts. CDR3 sequence (DNA): TGTGCCAGCAGCGAAGGACTAGCGGGAGGGTCCTACAATGAGCAGTTCTTC. Translated, it gives CASSEGLAGGSYNEQFF. This chain uses TRBV7-9 with TRBJ2-1; 15 bases map to TRBD2. The V segment lost 5 bases and the J segment 1 base; nucleotides outside the gene matches: 3. Looked up from germline, CDR1 is SEHNR and CDR2 is FQNEAQ (reference sequence). CDR3 size: 17 residues.

The chain links TRBV30 to TRBJ1-5; TRBD1 matches at 11 bases. This CDR3 has 16 residues. V trimming: 0 bases; J trimming: 0 bases; junction bases outside the gene matches: 1. CDR1 is GTSNPN, CDR2 SVGIG, per germline (reference sequence). DNA for the CDR3: TGTGCCTGGAGTGTAGGGACAGGGGGTAGCAATCAGCCCCAGCATTTT. The encoded protein is CAWSVGTGGSNQPQHF.

The DNA for the CDR3 is TGTGCCAGCAGCTTGAACAGGAACACTGAAGCTTTCTTT. Translation: CASSLNRNTEAFF. The V call is TRBV5-6, the J call TRBJ1-1; D gene uncertain. CDR1 and CDR2 (germline): SGHDT, YYEEEE. Between the trimmed V and J ends, which lost 1 base and 1 base, there was a span of 5 bases. CDR3 length: 13 amino acids.

J is TRBJ1-1 and V is TRBV19; 9 nucleotides match TRBD1. V dropped 3 bases and J dropped 5; count of bases not matched to a gene: 7. The CDR3 consists of 15 residues. Germline V gene data show CDR1 as LNHDA and CDR2 as SQIVND (reference sequence). DNA for the CDR3: TGTGCCAGTAGTATGCCGACAGGGGGAAGGACTGAAGCTTTCTTT. Amino acid sequence: CASSMPTGGRTEAFF.

The rearrangement links TRBV28 to TRBJ1-4, with TRBD1 matching 8 bases. Germline V gene sequence: CDR1 MDHEN, CDR2 SYDVKM. Germline trimming cut 4 bases from V and 0 bases from J; bases unmatched to any gene: 4. The CDR3 contains 16 residues. The CDR3 region has the DNA TGTGCCAGCAGTTGGGACAGGAAAACAACTAATGAAAAACTGTTTTTT. The encoded protein is CASSWDRKTTNEKLFF.

This chain connects TRBV5-8 to TRBJ1-5; D is uncertain. CDR3 length: 15 residues. Germline V CDR1 and CDR2: SGHTS, YDEGEE. The V and J ends lost 0 bases and 5 bases respectively, with 12 bases between them. CDR3 sequence (DNA): TGTGCCAGCAGCTTGGGTGGGAGTTCCCATCAGCCCCAGCATTTT. Its protein product is CASSLGGSSHQPQHF.